There are many counts of the clone carrying this T cell receptor (beta chain). The sample is drawn from a study of T cells after yellow fever vaccination. This CDR3 is 9 amino acids long. The V end lost 4 bases, the J end lost 7 bases, and 4 bases lay between the germline ends. Per the germline V gene, CDR1 is SQVTM and CDR2 is ANQGSEA. Study outcomes and limitations: Weaker, the secondary response peaked sooner, at day 5 versus 15.

Synthesis of TCR cDNA relied on 5'RACE template switching, which attached a universal primer site and UMIs. TCRdb reprocessed the 5' RACE reads via MiXCR and lists one record per CDR3 protein. The data contain roughly 96,000 distinct CDR3 sequences, about 8.8% of them singletons. The receptor's source is a man aged 18 to 30 who received the YFV17D yellow fever vaccine. The genes are TRBV29-1 and TRBJ1-2; D unclear. The sample consisted of CD8+ T cells not binding an NS4B(214-222) dextramer, sorted from PBMCs, taken approximately 15 days after the first yellow fever vaccination. CDR3 amino acids: CSVGSGYTF. As DNA, the CDR3 is TGCAGCGTTGGTAGTGGCTACACCTTC.